This T cell receptor (beta chain) was identified during a study of human T cells and chemical hapten exposure. Indicated time point: pre-sensitization, week 0. Documented treatment: therapeutic diphenylcyclopropenone sensitization with weekly scalp DPC. Via MiXCR, TCRdb re-called the RACE reads, giving one row per CDR3 protein. The repertoire consists of under 95,000 distinct CDR3 sequences, with approximately 9% occurring once and the leading ten covering roughly 2.6%. In germline, CDR1 is LGHNA, CDR2 YNFKEQ. The CDR3 extends over 19 amino acids. With 0 bases clipped from V and 3 bases from J, the junction kept 10 bases outside the gene matches.

The starting material was whole blood, obtained in connection with sensitization to the hapten diphenylcyclopropenone (DPC). The gene calls are TRBV4-2 and TRBJ2-3, with 12 positions matching TRBD2. This clonotype was sampled from a man aged 40-55 years with alopecia areata. Some clones in this sample may be carry-over from other donors' samples. The DNA of the CDR3 is TGTGCCAGCAGCCAAGATCGGGCTAGCGGGAGGGAAAAAACAGATACGCAGTATTTT. Translation: CASSQDRASGREKTDTQYF.